This T cell receptor beta chain stems from a study of Tregs in tolerant kidney transplant recipients (dated by TCRdb to the late 2010s). Looking at the study overall: Other Treg samples came from an approximately 3-day mixed lymphocyte reaction with belatacept, some followed by an approximately 5-day donor restimulation, before sorting recipient CD4+CD25+CD127- cells. Antibodies distinguished recipient from donor cells when sorting primary belatacept mixed lymphocyte reaction cultures. TCRbeta repertoire sequencing was used in a few healthy controls to compare several methods for expanding Tregs specific for an allogeneic donor. The study applied TCRbeta sequencing to find donor-specific regulatory T cells before combined kidney and bone marrow transplantation and then followed those same cells after transplant. Points the paper makes about the study in general: Expanding Tregs with activated donor B cells appeared to identify the most biologically relevant and donor-specific TCRbeta repertoire. Biological reproducibility was not directly addressed, though technical replication error appeared minimal. The study was constrained by small patient numbers, and validation of the findings is required in larger populations and under other immunosuppression protocols.

Measured from the cysteine to the phenylalanine, the CDR3 is 16 residues long. Just CDR3 DNA is preserved here, 48 bases in frame from base 1. The V end gives up 5 bases and the J end 2 bases, leaving 5 bases in the junction not matched to a gene. The germline V gene gives CDR1 as SGHRS and CDR2 as YFSETQ. Of note for this clone: The specificity of this receptor is unknown. No per-base quality is available; no much larger clone lies one base away.

Genomic DNA was extracted from sorted cells with the QIAGEN DNeasy Blood and Tissue Kit for TCRbeta CDR3 sequencing. Through immunoSEQ, high-throughput TCRbeta CDR3 sequencing was done commercially, including PCR amplification with internal controls and bias correction. The authors' pipeline ran thus. Unique productive TCRbeta sequences were defined by CDR3 nucleotide sequence where primers matched, otherwise by CDR3 amino acid sequence with Vbeta and Jbeta genes. A sequence counted as donor-reactive if, in CFSE-low cells, the sequence had a frequency of at least 0.01% and was expanded at least 5-fold compared with unstimulated cells. Jensen-Shannon divergence calculated on the top 100 TCRbeta sequences ranked by frequency was used to measure repertoire divergence. For samples with multiple sequencing runs, sorting error was corrected in each run separately before the runs were combined. The table comes from immuneACCESS by way of TCRdb, which keeps in-frame sequences with V and J called. Part of the clones is missing from these tables; in studies checked, under half for an unresolved V gene and the rest for unknown reasons. Clone size and the V and J calls come from that table; the DNA yielded D and trimming. Present in this sample are 30,000 or so clones, 82% of which were seen just once. About 2.3% of the sample goes to the ten largest clones.

Blood from healthy controls was obtained either from healthy volunteers or as purchased buffy coats. Healthy control blood was separated into PBMCs by Ficoll density gradient and cryopreserved, and patient PBMCs were collected both before and after transplant. Material for sequencing was Tregs from blood cultured with allogeneic cells. This sequence was found in a human donor in good health. Recombination joined TRBV5-1 with TRBJ1-4; the junction holds 11 bases that match TRBD1. The CDR3 amino acid sequence is: CASRPGQGATNEKLFF. The base sequence is TGCGCCAGCAGACCTGGACAGGGGGCGACTAATGAAAAACTGTTTTTT.